This is a list of T cell receptor beta chains from one sample in a study of CD8+ T cells in alopecia areata. Libraries were prepared by immunoSEQ multiplex PCR; TCRdb keeps only in-frame clonotypes and omits some of them. The sample holds 150,000 to 200,000 clones; about 61% are singletons and the top ten take 16%. The starting material was CD4+ T cells sorted from blood, obtained between weeks 55 and 65, from a patient treated with tofacitinib. All receptors derive from a human donor with alopecia areata. Both conserved end residues are part of each CDR3. The D gene is left open where the match is weak. Only some rows state a clone size, as once, few, many or a class for expanded clones.

clone size | J gene | V gene | D gene | CDR3 protein | CDR3 DNA
NA | TRBJ1-2 | TRBV19 | NA | CASSPDGTYGYTF | TGTGCCAGTAGCCCCGACGGGACCTATGGCTACACCTTC
NA | TRBJ2-2 | TRBV29-1 | NA | CSVGRHGELFF | TGCAGCGTTGGTAGGCATGGGGAGCTGTTTTTT
NA | TRBJ2-5 | TRBV5-6 | NA | CASSKAGDGETQYF | TGTGCCAGCAGTAAGGCAGGGGACGGGGAGACCCAGTACTTC
NA | TRBJ2-7 | TRBV30 | TRBD1 | CAWSSTPGQGAYF | TGTGCCTGGAGTTCAACCCCAGGACAGGGGGCTTACTTC
NA | TRBJ1-1 | TRBV30 | NA | CAWGTDLNTEAFF | TGTGCCTGGGGGACGGATTTGAACACTGAAGCTTTCTTT
NA | TRBJ1-1 | TRBV15 | NA | CATSGRMNTEAFF | TGTGCCACCAGCGGACGGATGAACACTGAAGCTTTCTTT
NA | TRBJ1-5 | TRBV5-6 | TRBD1 | CASSLGQGSGNQPQHF | TGTGCCAGCAGCTTGGGACAGGGAAGTGGCAATCAGCCCCAGCATTTT
NA | TRBJ1-5 | TRBV7-9 | NA | CASSIDSNQPQHF | TGTGCCAGCAGCATCGATAGCAATCAGCCCCAGCATTTT
NA | TRBJ1-5 | TRBV23-1 | NA | CASSPVFCNQPQHF | TGCGCCAGCAGTCCAGTGTTTTGCAATCAGCCCCAGCATTTT
NA | TRBJ2-3 | TRBV15 | NA | CATSRELLNTQYF | TGTGCCACCAGCAGAGAATTGCTGAACACGCAGTATTTT
NA | TRBJ2-2 | TRBV6-5 | TRBD1 | CASSLGQGRNTGELFF | TGTGCCAGCAGTTTAGGACAGGGACGGAACACCGGGGAGCTGTTTTTT
NA | TRBJ1-1 | TRBV12-5 | NA | CASGFGLNTEAFF | TGTGCTAGTGGTTTCGGTCTTAACACTGAAGCTTTCTTT
NA | TRBJ1-1 | TRBV5-6 | NA | CASSFVGQSEAFF | TGTGCCAGCAGCTTTGTGGGACAAAGTGAAGCTTTCTTT
NA | TRBJ1-1 | TRBV6-5 | NA | CASRRPLGTEAFF | TGTGCCAGCAGACGGCCTCTCGGCACTGAAGCTTTCTTT
NA | TRBJ2-5 | TRBV9 | TRBD2 | CASSVGVRGSQETQYF | TGTGCCAGCAGCGTAGGGGTGCGGGGGTCCCAAGAGACCCAGTACTTC
few | TRBJ2-4 | TRBV18 | NA | CASSPRADAKNIQYF | TGTGCCAGCTCACCCCGCGCAGATGCCAAAAACATTCAGTACTTC
once | TRBJ1-1 | TRBV2 | TRBD1 | CASGRGGQGRRDTEAFF | TGTGCCAGCGGGAGGGGAGGACAGGGTCGGAGGGACACTGAAGCTTTCTTT
NA | TRBJ2-5 | TRBV7-3 | TRBD1 | CASSSTGGYQETQYF | TGTGCCAGCAGCTCGACAGGGGGATACCAAGAGACCCAGTACTTC
NA | TRBJ2-1 | TRBV2 | NA | CASSLPGRGSNEQFF | TGTGCCAGCAGTCTACCCGGACGGGGCTCCAATGAGCAGTTCTTC
NA | TRBJ2-2 | TRBV29-1 | NA | CSVGPDTGELFF | TGCAGCGTTGGTCCGGACACCGGGGAGCTGTTTTTT
few | TRBJ2-7 | TRBV5-6 | NA | CASSERTLSYEQYF | TGTGCCAGCAGCGAAAGGACATTATCCTACGAGCAGTACTTC
NA | TRBJ2-5 | TRBV29-1 | NA | CSAGHPGETQYF | TGCAGCGCTGGGCACCCTGGGGAGACCCAGTACTTC
NA | TRBJ2-5 | TRBV2 | NA | CASAGGEQETQYF | TGTGCCAGCGCAGGGGGGGAGCAAGAGACCCAGTACTTC
NA | TRBJ2-1 | TRBV20-1 | NA | CSAGGGSEQFF | TGCAGCGCAGGTGGGGGAAGTGAGCAGTTCTTC
NA | TRBJ1-2 | TRBV5-1 | NA | CASSTGDGTNYGYTF | TGCGCCAGCAGCACCGGGGACGGCACTAACTATGGCTACACCTTC
few | TRBJ2-1 | TRBV2 | NA | CASSPNAWGRSDEQFF | TGTGCCAGCAGTCCTAACGCGTGGGGGAGGTCGGATGAGCAGTTCTTC
NA | TRBJ2-7 | TRBV29-1 | TRBD1 | CSVAPLRQGAQQYF | TGCAGCGTCGCCCCCCTAAGACAGGGTGCCCAGCAGTACTTC
NA | TRBJ2-5 | TRBV20-1 | NA | CSASRGTQYF | TGCAGTGCATCAAGAGGGACCCAGTACTTC
NA | TRBJ2-3 | TRBV7-2 | TRBD2 | CASSLGLGGTDTQYF | TGTGCCAGCAGCTTGGGACTAGGTGGGACAGATACGCAGTATTTT
NA | TRBJ1-1 | TRBV4-1 | TRBD1 | CASSHPTGGSAEAFF | TGCGCCAGCAGCCACCCGACAGGGGGAAGCGCTGAAGCTTTCTTT
NA | TRBJ1-1 | TRBV5-1 | NA | CASSFGRGDGAFF | TGCGCCAGCAGCTTCGGAAGGGGCGACGGAGCTTTCTTT
NA | TRBJ2-1 | TRBV5-1 | NA | CASSLDAGVNEQFF | TGCGCCAGCAGCTTGGATGCAGGGGTCAATGAGCAGTTCTTC
NA | TRBJ2-1 | TRBV11-2 | TRBD1 | CASSYGQGSYNEQFF | TGTGCCAGCAGTTACGGACAGGGCTCTTACAATGAGCAGTTCTTC
NA | TRBJ2-1 | TRBV30 | NA | CAWSVRRGYRNNEQFF | TGTGCCTGGAGTGTAAGGAGGGGGTACAGGAACAATGAGCAGTTCTTC
NA | TRBJ1-2 | TRBV18 | NA | CASSETTVTAGYGYTF | TGTGCCAGCTCAGAAACGACAGTGACGGCCGGCTATGGCTACACCTTC
NA | TRBJ1-5 | TRBV29-1 | NA | CSAGDSLNQPQHF | TGCTCCGCCGGAGACAGCCTAAATCAGCCCCAGCATTTT
NA | TRBJ1-1 | TRBV29-1 | NA | CSVGEGKHLFDTEAFF | TGCAGCGTGGGAGAGGGGAAACACCTGTTCGACACTGAAGCTTTCTTT
NA | TRBJ1-3 | TRBV29-1 | NA | CSVLENSGNTIYF | TGCAGCGTTCTGGAGAACTCTGGAAACACCATATATTTT
few | TRBJ2-1 | TRBV10-3 | TRBD1 | CAISESRQGNEQFF | TGTGCCATCAGTGAGTCGAGACAGGGCAATGAGCAGTTCTTC
NA | TRBJ2-1 | TRBV4-1 | TRBD2 | CASSQDSGGYNEQFF | TGCGCCAGCAGCCAAGATAGCGGGGGTTACAATGAGCAGTTCTTC
few | TRBJ2-5 | TRBV29-1 | TRBD1 | CSAGGQGQETQYF | TGCAGCGCTGGGGGACAGGGCCAAGAGACCCAGTACTTC
NA | TRBJ2-2 | TRBV7-3 | NA | CASEMTRGFGELFF | TGTGCCAGCGAAATGACACGGGGTTTCGGGGAGCTGTTTTTT
NA | TRBJ1-6 | TRBV7-2 | NA | CASSLAGNSNSPLHF | TGTGCCAGCAGCTTGGCTGGTAACTCTAATTCACCCCTCCACTTT
NA | TRBJ2-7 | TRBV6-5 | NA | CASGYYEQYF | TGTGCCAGCGGATACTACGAGCAGTACTTC
NA | TRBJ1-2 | TRBV30 | NA | CAWSGSYPVGGYTF | TGTGCCTGGAGTGGGTCCTACCCAGTCGGTGGCTACACCTTC
NA | TRBJ2-2 | TRBV5-1 | NA | CASTPLSNTGELFF | TGCGCCAGCACCCCCCTTTCCAACACCGGGGAGCTGTTTTTT
few | TRBJ1-5 | TRBV2 | TRBD1 | CASRGQRSARNQPQHF | TGTGCCAGCAGGGGACAGCGGAGCGCGCGCAATCAGCCCCAGCATTTT
few | TRBJ1-4 | TRBV27 | TRBD1 | CASSLGQKNEKLFF | TGTGCCAGCAGTTTGGGACAGAAGAATGAAAAACTGTTTTTT
once | TRBJ1-1 | TRBV6-6 | TRBD1 | CATQREDREAFF | TGTGCCACCCAAAGGGAGGACAGGGAAGCTTTCTTT
NA | TRBJ2-1 | TRBV2 | NA | CASTTGAYSHEQFF | TGTGCCAGCACTACCGGGGCCTACTCCCATGAGCAGTTCTTC
once | TRBJ1-1 | TRBV30 | NA | CAWSRQGNTEAFF | TGTGCCTGGAGTCGGCAGGGAAACACTGAAGCTTTCTTT